This T cell receptor beta chain was captured in a study of cytomegalovirus exposure and HLA in healthy donors (dated by TCRdb to 2015 to 2018). Looking at the study overall: In an earlier analysis of about 560 of the donors, less than 350 Gb of sequence data and about 110 million unique TCR beta sequences from 150 million to 200 million T cells were reported. To predict cytomegalovirus infection status, the study combined high-throughput TCR immunosequencing, statistical association of individual TCRs with disease status, and machine learning. The number of donors typed differed by locus, with 629-630 for A, B, C, DRB1 and DQB1, roughly 520 for DQA1, over 600 for DPA1, and 450 to 480 for DPB1. In the later analysis, no new phenotypic data were used to find candidate immune exposures; instead, reliance was placed on TCR beta sequences and their occurrence across donors. The genetic ancestry cluster associated with self-reported Caucasian donors included 65% to 90% of the 398 genotyped donors. A few DR-DQ haplotypes were treated as single units for association and clustering because of strong linkage in the cohort. Every repertoire in the discovery cohort had been generated on one and the same sequencing platform. Along with the approximately 700-subject first cohort, a separate validation cohort of over 90 different subjects was used. On average, roughly 250,000 unique TCR beta nucleotide sequences were sequenced per donor among 350 to 400 genotyped donors of the cohort, with around 19% of those sequences being non-productive. To study patterns of TCR occurrence, a later analysis re-analyzed previously published TCR beta repertoires from around 700 donors and added high-resolution HLA genotyping. An early release that covered about 640 HLA-typed donors contained around 330 gigabases of sequencing data and some 87 million unique TCR sequences. To decide whether each TCR beta V gene segment behaved as functional or pseudogenic, an earlier analysis of some 600 of the donors relied on high-throughput TCR beta sequencing. Class I and class II HLA loci were covered by the typing at four-digit resolution. The study aimed to test whether cataloging public T cell receptors could reveal signatures of past pathogen exposure. Genome-wide SNP genotypes for about 65% of the 666 donors were used in a later genetic analysis, which treated that subset as a discovery cohort. The study used immunosequencing to profile the T cell repertoires of approximately 690 subjects and linked those repertoires to cytomegalovirus serostatus. Alongside the repertoire data, information on donor age, sex, ethnicity and CMV serostatus was compiled. General conclusions and limits of the study: In an earlier analysis of under 600 of the donors, most TCR beta V segments were observed in productive rearrangements about 87% or about 30% of the time, broadly matching IMGT annotations. Around 16 rarely observed V segments, including chromosome 9 orphons, were excluded from the earlier analysis of 550 to 700 of the donors because counts were too low. A further reported finding was that TCR beta sequences accurately predicted the HLA-A and HLA-B alleles for most subjects in the first cohort. Sequencing depth was assumed to be roughly uniform across donors in the presence/absence analyses, though that assumption may not hold. A later genetic analysis reported fewer N-insertions in productive TCRs among donors in an Asian-associated ancestry cluster than the roughly 700-donor mean. Strong co-occurrence of HLA alleles, especially DR and DQ, made assigning TCR associations to individual alleles difficult. Because HLA typing was unavailable for some donors at each locus, only the typed subset was used in association tests. Correlated functional status among segregating V segments might be attributable to linkage disequilibrium, but an unknown experimental factor could not be ruled out. Compared with equally common non-associated chains, HLA-associated TCR beta chains in a later analysis were more clonally expanded and had lower generation probabilities. In a later genetic analysis, a missense DCLRE1C variant was associated with V-gene and J-gene trimming of TCR beta chains, and the association was replicated in an independent cohort. In this cohort, only TCR beta chains were sequenced, and detectable features were limited by the absence of alpha or paired-chain data. In a later analysis, 16,951 TCR beta sequences were associated with specific HLA alleles at a false discovery rate of 0.05. A total of 150 or so TCR beta chains were listed by the study as associated with cytomegalovirus. The only immune exposure information available for the cohort was CMV serostatus. Most CMV-associated TCR beta chains appeared to be HLA-restricted in a later analysis, and the HLA associations seemed to be driven largely by CMV exposure. While some public TCRs were present in many individuals, most TCR sequences turned up only very rarely across donors. A cluster of highly shared sequence variants was judged likely to represent a technical artifact of the sequencing pipeline. The authors suggested that the approach could potentially be extended to other disease states and immunological phenotypes. In both the original and validation cohorts, the classifier was reported to diagnose cytomegalovirus status with high specificity and sensitivity. Some IMGT-functional V segments, including TRBV6-2 and TRBV6-3, could not be told apart with the 87-base-pair reads, so those segments were excluded. According to a later analysis, TCR association rates differed among HLA loci, with DRB1 alleles showing the most associated TCRs and HLA-C alleles showing the fewest. In a later analysis, several top co-occurrence clusters were reported to appear linked to parvovirus B19, influenza, CMV and Epstein-Barr virus. In vitro tests confirmed that three of the cytomegalovirus-associated TCR beta chains recognize cytomegalovirus antigens.

There are 14 amino acids in the CDR3, from cysteine to phenylalanine inclusive. CDR3 DNA is the only sequence kept; it has 42 bases, read in frame from the first base. V is reduced by 4 bases and J by 5 bases, leaving a spacing of 15 bases between them. According to the germline V gene, CDR1 reads SGHDT and CDR2 reads YYEEEE. Details on this clone: What this receptor recognizes is not known. Base qualities are missing; no much larger clone stands one base away.

In total, over 600 healthy bone marrow donors made up the cohort. All cohort members were sampled while nominally healthy, although unrecorded immune exposures were likely present. The donor was CMV seronegative and belonged to the group of approximately 320 seronegative cohort members. Each donor provided a peripheral blood sample, and peripheral blood mononuclear cells were used for TCR beta sequencing. The Qiagen DNeasy Blood Extraction Kit was used to extract genomic DNA from the blood cell samples. Library method: the immunoSEQ multiplex PCR assay. The multiplex PCR relied on a mix of 60 forward primers for TCR Vbeta segments and 13 reverse primers for TCR Jbeta segments. The CDR3 region of rearranged TCR beta genes was amplified from genomic DNA with a multiplex PCR assay. The Illumina HiSeq System was used to sequence the amplified TCR beta libraries as 87-base-pair reads. In the source study's methods: A later analysis tallied 75 million to 95 million unique TCR beta chains across the 650 to 750 repertoires, and approximately 12 million of those chains were shared by two or more donors. A nearest-neighbor algorithm error-corrected the raw reads and collapsed the reads into unique sequences, merging closely related sequences to remove PCR and sequencing errors. V, D and J gene segments were assigned by aligning CDR3 sequences to IMGT reference sequences. For a sequence to be retained, a match of at least six nucleotides was required to both a V gene segment and a J gene segment. Rearrangements were classified as productive when the CDR3 lacked stop codons and remained in frame with V and J, and all other rearrangements were classified as non-productive. Following IMGT convention, CDR3 was defined as the stretch from the second conserved V-encoded cysteine to the conserved J-encoded phenylalanine. The earlier analysis of some 540 of the donors excluded any sequence lacking an unambiguous match to a single V gene segment. In an earlier analysis of 587 of the donors, V segments were called functional above 56.7% productive rearrangements and were called segregating when the between-donor standard deviation exceeded 5%. A statistical classification framework was built for diagnosing cytomegalovirus status from the catalog of TCR beta chain sequences. In a later analysis, TCR nucleotide sequences were compared against IMGT/GENE-DB human TR gene sequences so that V and J genes could be assigned. Using the TCRdist pipeline, a later analysis assigned CDR3 sequences along with most-parsimonious VDJ recombination scenarios. In a later analysis, each TCR beta chain was defined by its CDR3 amino acid sequence together with its V-gene family, and reads without a unique V-gene family were excluded. A later analysis removed 592 highly shared, low-generation-probability nucleotide sequences to deal with suspected cross-contamination and a sequencing artifact. For each public chain, a later analysis derived a clonal expansion index from normalized ranks of inferred template counts within each repertoire. Generation probabilities in a later analysis came from a VDJ recombination model fitted to out-of-frame rearrangements, and those results were checked against IGoR. In a later analysis, hypergeometric tests were used to score TCR-TCR, TCR-HLA and TCR-CMV co-occurrence, with a repertoire-size bias correction applied to TCR pairs. A later analysis estimated false discovery rates by permuting HLA or CMV assignments 20 times. In a later analysis, co-occurring TCRs were grouped using DBSCAN, with TCRdist sequence similarity added in when clustering inside HLA-allele-positive subsets. For co-occurrence clustering, repertoires with fewer than 30,000 or more than 120,000 public chains were excluded, along with several repertoires with anomalous nucleotide sharing. TCRdb stores this immuneACCESS table with in-frame sequences only. Part of the clones is absent; in the studies checked, under half of the shortfall reflects unresolved V genes, and no reason is known for the rest. D and trimming were read from the DNA, whereas the V and J calls and clone size are those reported in that table. The table for this sample lists roughly 110,000 clones; about 70% of them were counted only once. Over 2.5% of the sample is in the top ten clones.

Sequencing was carried out using PBMCs. In this chain, TRBV5-6 is recombined with TRBJ1-1; no D gene is confidently identified. The source of this sequence is a female donor in good health and CMV-seronegative. At the DNA level, the sequence is TGTGCCAGCAGCCCCCTTGGGAGAGAGACTGAAGCTTTCTTT. Its protein is CASSPLGRETEAFF.